A selection of T cell receptor beta chains follows, all from one sample in a study of T-cell reconstitution after alpha-beta-depleted transplantation in children. Using its own MiXCR run on the PCR reads, TCRdb lists one record per CDR3 protein. The table includes 700,000 to 850,000 distinct CDR3 sequences, roughly 15% detected once. The specimen was PBMCs, mostly from graft donor cells, collected 360 days after TCRalphabeta/CD19-depleted stem cell transplant. All receptors derive from a male patient between 5 and 17 years old who had a stem cell transplant for acute lymphoblastic leukemia, so the T cells may come from the graft donor. Each CDR3 is given with its conserved first and last residue. A D gene is named only where the DNA matches it firmly. Size tells how often a clone was seen (once, few, many) or the class of an expanded clone, and some rows leave it out.

clone size: .
V gene: TRBV7-9
D gene: TRBD1
J gene: TRBJ2-7
CDR3 DNA: TGTGCCAGCAGCCTACGGACAGGACCCGAGCAGTACTTC
CDR3 protein: CASSLRTGPEQYF

clone size: many
V gene: TRBV5-1
D gene: TRBD2
J gene: TRBJ2-1
CDR3 DNA: TGCGCCAGCAGCACTCCCCTAGCGGGAGGGAGGCTGAGTGGCTATGAGCAGTTCTTC
CDR3 protein: CASSTPLAGGRLSGYEQFF

clone size: few
V gene: TRBV20-1
D gene: TRBD1
J gene: TRBJ2-1
CDR3 DNA: TGCAGTGCCGGGACAGGGAAGCCTTGGGCTTACAATGAGCAGTTCTTC
CDR3 protein: CSAGTGKPWAYNEQFF

clone size: few
V gene: TRBV5-8
D gene: .
J gene: TRBJ2-5
CDR3 DNA: TGTGCCAGCAGCTTGAGAGGGACCCCGTCCGAGACCCAGTACTTC
CDR3 protein: CASSLRGTPSETQYF

clone size: .
V gene: TRBV4-2
D gene: .
J gene: TRBJ2-2
CDR3 DNA: TGTGCCAGCAGCCAAGACCTTACTAGGGTGGGGACCGGGGAGCTGTTTTTT
CDR3 protein: CASSQDLTRVGTGELFF

clone size: few
V gene: TRBV21-1
D gene: .
J gene: TRBJ2-2
CDR3 DNA: TGTGCCCGCATGCAGGGGACTAGCGGGAGGGCCACGAACACCGGGGAGCTGTTTTTT
CDR3 protein: CARMQGTSGRATNTGELFF

clone size: .
V gene: TRBV5-1
D gene: .
J gene: TRBJ2-1
CDR3 DNA: TGCGCCAGCAGCTTGTCGGGACCAGAGCAGTTCTTC
CDR3 protein: CASSLSGPEQFF

clone size: .
V gene: TRBV20-1
D gene: TRBD2
J gene: TRBJ2-7
CDR3 DNA: TGCAGTGCTAGAGCTGGCGGGAGTTCCCTCGGCGAGCAGTACTTC
CDR3 protein: CSARAGGSSLGEQYF

clone size: few
V gene: TRBV7-9
D gene: .
J gene: TRBJ2-1
CDR3 DNA: TGTGCCAGCAGCCCCCCGGGGGCGAATGAGCAGTTCTTC
CDR3 protein: CASSPPGANEQFF

clone size: .
V gene: TRBV12-3/TRBV12-4
D gene: TRBD1
J gene: TRBJ1-5
CDR3 DNA: TGTGCCAGCAGCTGGCTGACAGGGTCGAATCAGCCCCAGCATTTT
CDR3 protein: CASSWLTGSNQPQHF